These 22 T cell receptor beta chains originate from one sample sequenced in a study of CD8+ T cells in alopecia areata. Once RNA had been extracted, it was reverse transcribed into cDNA to act as the sequencing template. TCRdb's copy holds only in-frame clones and misses some; the assay was immunoSEQ multiplex PCR. The top ten hold around 4.2% of the sample, which has around 190,000 clones, over 60% seen once. Indicated treatment: oral pan-JAK inhibitor, 5-10 mg twice daily. The sample consisted of CD4+ T cells sorted from blood, taken at week 4, from a patient treated with tofacitinib. The receptors shown here come from a human donor with alopecia areata.

The sample holds one count of this clone. V and J are TRBV2 and TRBJ2-1; 7 nucleotides line up with TRBD2. Germline V gene sequence: CDR1 SNHLY, CDR2 FYNNEI. This CDR3 is 14 amino acids long. The V and J ends lost 1 base and 8 bases, in that order; junction bases with no gene match: 5. This CDR3 reads CASSEGEGWHEQFF. CDR3 sequence (DNA): TGTGCCAGCAGTGAAGGGGAGGGGTGGCATGAGCAGTTCTTC.

The rearrangement uses TRBV27 and TRBJ2-3, with D uncertain. The germline V gene encodes CDR1 MNHEY and CDR2 SMNVEV (reference sequence). Trimming pared 6 bases from V and 0 bases from J, leaving 10 bases between. There are 14 residues in the CDR3. This CDR3 is CASRRQPSTDTQYF. As DNA, the CDR3 is TGTGCCAGCAGACGGCAGCCTAGCACAGATACGCAGTATTTT.

This sequence joins TRBV18 and TRBJ2-7; 10 bases agree with TRBD1. The junction had 7 bases not matched to a gene; V was cut back by 3 bases and J by 2 bases. Germline-derived CDR1 and CDR2 are KGHSH and LQKENI. This CDR3 has 16 residues. In nucleotides, the CDR3 is TGTGCCAGCTCACCTTCCGGGACAGGGGAGGCCTACGAGCAGTACTTC. It translates to CASSPSGTGEAYEQYF.

This clone has more than one count but fewer than ten. The chain is built from TRBV11-2 and TRBJ1-4, with a possible D match to TRBD1 (5 bases). The V end was cut by 5 bases, the J end by 7 bases, with 14 bases between. CDR1 is SGHAT, CDR2 FQNNGV, per germline. CDR3 size: 14 residues. The CDR3 nucleotides are TGTGCCAGCAGCAAAGGACCGCAGGGTGAAAAACTGTTTTTT. Protein product: CASSKGPQGEKLFF.

V usage is TRBV30 and J usage is TRBJ1-1; D possibly corresponds to TRBD1 (5 bases). V was cut by 7 bases and J by 0 bases, with 9 bases left in between. The germline CDR1 and CDR2 sequences are GTSNPN and SVGIG (reference sequence). The CDR3 has 12 residues. The CDR3 DNA follows: TGTGCCTCCAGGGTTATGAACACTGAAGCTTTCTTT. Its translation: CASRVMNTEAFF.

The J gene is TRBJ1-6, the V gene TRBV5-4, with a possible D match to TRBD1 (5 bases). The V gene's germline CDR1 is SGHNT and CDR2 YYREEE (reference sequence). The CDR3 consists of 17 residues. Trimming stripped 4 bases from V and 5 bases from J, with 19 bases between. The CDR3 DNA sequence: TGTGCCAGCAGCCTCCTTTTGGTAGGGGAAGATAATTCACCCCTCCACTTT. Its translation: CASSLLLVGEDNSPLHF.

CDR3 sequence (DNA): TGTGCCAGCAGCCGCACCGGGGTCGAAGCTTTCTTT. This gives the protein CASSRTGVEAFF. V usage is TRBV7-2 and J usage is TRBJ1-1; no definite D call. Trimming shortened V by 5 bases and J by 8 bases, and 12 bases separated the two germline ends. The CDR3 is 12 residues long. Germline assignment: CDR1 SGHTA and CDR2 FQGNSA.

The CDR3 region is CASSPREGGGYTF. DNA for the CDR3: TGTGCCAGCAGCCCGAGGGAAGGAGGAGGCTACACCTTC. This chain connects TRBV11-2 to TRBJ1-2, with D hard to call. Trimming removed 5 bases at V and 8 bases at J, with 15 bases between. The V gene's germline CDR1 is SGHAT and CDR2 FQNNGV. CDR3 size: 13 residues.

This clone was detected only a few times. Relative to the germline gene, one junction end is altered; a read error may explain this. The rearrangement links TRBV29-1 to TRBJ2-3, with TRBD2 identical over 14 bases. CDR1 is SQVTM and CDR2 is ANQGSEA in the germline V gene. The CDR3 totals 17 residues. CDR3 residues: CSAGLAGGELGTNTQYF. DNA of the CDR3: TGCAGCGCCGGACTAGCGGGGGGTGAGTTGGGCACAAATACGCAGTATTTT.

This chain connects TRBV5-6 to TRBJ1-2; 8 bases align to TRBD1. CDR3 length: 14 residues. The germline gives CDR1 SGHDT, CDR2 YYEEEE. V shed 4 bases and J 5 bases; nucleotides not matched to a gene: 7. The CDR3 DNA follows: TGTGCCAGCAGCAACGGACAGGGCGGATATGGCTACACCTTC. This codes for CASSNGQGGYGYTF.

This clone was found once. This sequence joins TRBV4-1 and TRBJ2-1; D remains ambiguous. Germline-derived CDR1 and CDR2 are MGHRA and YSYEKL. V lost 1 base to trimming and J lost 0 bases, with 7 bases between them. The CDR3 spans 15 residues. The CDR3 region has the DNA TGCGCCAGCAGCCAAGGTCAGGCCTCCTACAATGAGCAGTTCTTC. Residues: CASSQGQASYNEQFF.

CDR3 nucleotides: TGCGCCAGCAGCCAAGGGATCACTAACTCTGGGGCCAACGTCCTGACTTTC. Translation gives CASSQGITNSGANVLTF. The rearrangement uses TRBV4-1 and TRBJ2-6, with unresolved D. The CDR3 covers 17 residues. V was clipped by 1 base and J by 0 bases, with 10 bases between them. From germline, CDR1 is MGHRA and CDR2 YSYEKL.

The rearrangement joins TRBV6-6 to TRBJ1-1; D ambiguous. V was pared by 6 bases and J by 3 bases, with 11 bases between. This CDR3 region has 13 residues. The V gene's germline CDR1 is MNHNY and CDR2 SVGAGI (reference sequence). The CDR3 protein is CASSTVGYTEAFF. The CDR3 DNA is TGTGCCAGCAGCACGGTTGGGTACACTGAAGCTTTCTTT.

This chain links TRBV7-9 with TRBJ1-1; D is possibly TRBD1 (6 bases). Trimming removed 4 bases at V and 6 bases at J, with 12 bases between. The CDR3 totals 13 residues. Germline values: CDR1 SEHNR, CDR2 FQNEAQ (reference sequence). The CDR3 sequence is CASSSSGGPEAFF. In DNA, the CDR3 is TGTGCCAGCAGCTCCTCCGGGGGCCCTGAAGCTTTCTTT.

This chain links TRBV18 with TRBJ2-5; possible D gene TRBD1, 5 bases. The length of the CDR3 is 15 residues. Germline loops: CDR1 KGHSH, CDR2 LQKENI. Trimming left V 8 bases short and J 1 base short, with 17 bases between. CDR3 region: CASKTAPGLQETQYF. CDR3 nucleotides: TGTGCCAGCAAGACAGCGCCGGGCCTCCAAGAGACCCAGTACTTC.

V gene TRBV7-2 combines with J gene TRBJ2-5; D might be TRBD1 (6 bases). The J call may be wrong; the DNA end is better matched by TRBJ2-7. Germline V gene data show CDR1 as SGHTA and CDR2 as FQGNSA. The CDR3 is made up of 13 amino acids. This chain's CDR3 is CASSQSGAYEQYF. CDR3 in DNA: TGTGCCAGCAGCCAATCAGGGGCCTACGAGCAGTACTTC.

A few counts support this clone. The chain recombines TRBV6-1 with TRBJ2-7, with 7 bases matching TRBD2. After removal of 6 bases from V and 2 bases from J, the junction contained 4 bases not matched to a gene. The CDR3 has 13 residues. CDR1 and CDR2 (germline): MNHNS, SASEGT. Here the CDR3 reads CASSPSGPYEQYF. DNA of the CDR3: TGTGCCAGCAGCCCTAGCGGCCCCTACGAGCAGTACTTC.

The rearrangement joins TRBV30 to TRBJ1-1; D might be TRBD1 (6 bases). The germline V gene encodes CDR1 GTSNPN and CDR2 SVGIG (reference sequence). V dropped 0 bases and J dropped 3 bases, with 8 bases sitting between them. This CDR3 contains 13 residues. The CDR3 DNA reads TGTGCCTGGAGTGTACAGGGATACACTGAAGCTTTCTTT. It specifies CAWSVQGYTEAFF.

The rearrangement uses TRBV30 and TRBJ1-5; TRBD1 is a possible D gene (5 bases). Germline loops: CDR1 GTSNPN, CDR2 SVGIG (reference sequence). Trimming stripped 6 bases from V and 1 base from J, with 19 bases between. This CDR3 is 16 amino acids long. CDR3 sequence reads: CACKPGPRGSNQPQHF. CDR3 DNA sequence: TGTGCCTGCAAACCAGGGCCACGAGGGAGCAATCAGCCCCAGCATTTT. The full variable domain, with the rest looked up from reference TRBV30 and TRBJ1-5, is SQTIHQWPATLVQPVGSPLSLECTVEGTSNPNLYWYRQAAGRGLQLLFYSVGIGQISSEVPQNLSASRPQDRQFILSSKKLLLSDSGFYLCACKPGPRGSNQPQHFGDGTRLSIL.

The chain employs TRBV29-1 and TRBJ1-1, with a weak D call TRBD1 (6 bases). CDR3 length equals 11 residues. V lost 2 bases, J lost 11 bases, and 12 bases lay in between. Germline V gene lookup returns CDR1 SQVTM and CDR2 ANQGSEA. The CDR3 sequence is CSVESGRGAFF. The CDR3 DNA follows: TGCAGCGTTGAAAGTGGAAGGGGGGCTTTCTTT.

This clone was found a few times. The chain has TRBV14 and TRBJ1-6, with unresolved D. The CDR3 runs to 13 residues. V was trimmed by 0 bases and J by 10 bases, leaving 7 bases between them. Germline CDR1 and CDR2: SGHDN and FVKESK. The CDR3 sequence: CASSQDTRSPLHF. The CDR3 coding sequence is TGTGCCAGCAGCCAAGATACAAGGTCACCCCTCCACTTT.

V is TRBV12-5 and J is TRBJ1-1; D remains unclear. This CDR3 has 15 amino acids. Germline CDR1 is LGHNT and CDR2 is FRNRAP. V was pared by 1 base and J by 5 bases, with 14 bases between. DNA for the CDR3: TGTGCTAGTGGTTTGGACATACAAGTCCGGACTGAAGCTTTCTTT. It is translated as CASGLDIQVRTEAFF.